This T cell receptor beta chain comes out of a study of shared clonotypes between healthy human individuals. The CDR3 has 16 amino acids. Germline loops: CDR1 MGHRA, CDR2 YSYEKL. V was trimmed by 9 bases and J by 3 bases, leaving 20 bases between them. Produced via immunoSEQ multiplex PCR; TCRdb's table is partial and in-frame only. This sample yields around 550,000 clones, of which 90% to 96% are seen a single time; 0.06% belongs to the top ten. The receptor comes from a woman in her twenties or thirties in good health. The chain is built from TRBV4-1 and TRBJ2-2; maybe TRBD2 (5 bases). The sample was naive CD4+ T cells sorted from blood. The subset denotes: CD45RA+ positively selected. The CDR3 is CASHAEGWVDTGELFF. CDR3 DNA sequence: TGCGCCAGTCACGCTGAGGGATGGGTTGACACCGGGGAGCTGTTTTTT.